Below, 8 T cell receptor beta chains from the same sample are listed, as sequenced in a study of T-cell reconstitution after alpha-beta-depleted transplantation in children (dated by TCRdb to between 2015 and 2016). The method was PCR. The run used an Illumina HiSeq 2500. Molecular barcoding was employed in the preparation of TCR libraries, with unique molecular identifiers being used to normalize TCRbeta repertoire quantification. TCRdb ran its own pipeline on the public reads, namely fastp trimming at Q25 and MiXCR clone calling, and kept in-frame beta chains. Every entry covers one CDR3 protein and lists the most common genes and DNA from its rows. Recorded for this sample are under 750,000 distinct CDR3 sequences; under 30% of them occurred a single time. Around an eighth of the sample rests with the top ten. What the treatment or condition label conveys for this sample: allogeneic hematopoietic cell transplantation with graft depleted of TCRalphabeta T cells and CD19 B cells.

The sample was PBMCs, mostly from graft donor cells, taken 360 days after TCRalphabeta/CD19-depleted stem cell transplant. The receptors were sampled from a boy younger than two who had a stem cell transplant for acute myeloid leukemia, so the T cells may come from the graft donor.

A few counts support this clonotype. This rearrangement joins TRBV27 to TRBJ1-1; TRBD1 aligns across 11 bases. Germline CDR1 MNHEY, CDR2 SMNVEV (reference sequence). This CDR3 is built from 15 residues. V shed 5 bases and J 3 bases; nucleotides not matched to a gene: 5. The CDR3 nucleotides are TGTGCCAGCAGTCGGACAGGGGGCGATTACACTGAAGCTTTCTTT. This sequence encodes CASSRTGGDYTEAFF.

The chain uses TRBV7-8 and TRBJ2-2; D uncertain. This CDR3 spans 14 amino acids. With 2 bases removed from V and 6 bases from J, the gap between germline ends came to 10 bases. Germline values: CDR1 SGHVS, CDR2 FQNEAQ. Here the CDR3 reads CASSLLVAAGELFF. CDR3 nucleotide sequence: TGTGCCAGCAGCTTATTGGTGGCGGCCGGGGAGCTGTTTTTT.

This chain uses TRBV10-3 with TRBJ2-2, with D hard to call. CDR1 ENHRY and CDR2 SYGVKD come from the germline V gene. Trimming left V 3 bases short and J 5 bases short, with 10 bases between. The CDR3 consists of 14 residues. This chain's CDR3 is CAISDLSPTGELFF. The CDR3 DNA follows: TGTGCCATCAGTGATCTGTCCCCGACCGGGGAGCTGTTTTTT.

This clonotype was recorded many times. V gene TRBV6-5 combines with J gene TRBJ2-1; D may correspond to TRBD1 or TRBD2 (6 bases each). Germline V gene data show CDR1 as MNHEY and CDR2 as SVGAGI. This CDR3 has 16 amino acids. V lost 4 bases and J 7 bases, leaving 20 bases between the germline ends. CDR3 nucleotides: TGTGCCAGCAGTTGGTATACAGGTAGGGGGGCGAATGAGCAGTTCTTC. It translates to CASSWYTGRGANEQFF.

V is TRBV20-1 and J is TRBJ2-7; D is unresolved. This CDR3 region has 14 residues. The V gene's germline CDR1 is DFQATT and CDR2 SNEGSKA (reference sequence). V lost 0 bases, J lost 0 bases, and 9 bases lay in between. CDR3 sequence: CSARDGQVSYEQYF. The CDR3 coding sequence is TGCAGTGCTAGAGATGGGCAGGTCTCCTACGAGCAGTACTTC.

This clonotype appeared a few times. This chain joins TRBV12-3 or TRBV12-4 and TRBJ2-3, with D unclear. Trimming removed 8 bases from V and 1 base from J, with 10 bases in between. The CDR3 covers 13 residues. CDR3 sequence reads: CASGHSRTDTQYF. Here the CDR3 DNA reads TGTGCCAGCGGGCACAGCCGCACAGATACGCAGTATTTT.

This clonotype was detected many times. This sequence joins TRBV5-1 and TRBJ1-1; 7 bases align to TRBD1. The CDR3 contains 13 residues. Germline V gene sequence: CDR1 SGHRS, CDR2 YFSETQ. With 4 bases clipped from V and 7 bases from J, the junction kept 7 bases outside the gene matches. The CDR3 nucleotides are TGCGCCAGCAGCACCTACAGGGGCCGTGAAGCTTTCTTT. It yields the protein CASSTYRGREAFF.

The chain joins TRBV25-1 to TRBJ2-3, with TRBD2 matching 9 bases. Looked up from germline, CDR1 is MGHDK and CDR2 is SYGVNS. J lost 6 bases, V lost 7 bases, and 11 bases had no gene match. This CDR3 contains 15 residues. The CDR3 DNA sequence: TGTGCCAGCACGCCCCTAGCGGGACCAAGTGATACGCAGTATTTT. Translating gives CASTPLAGPSDTQYF.